This T cell receptor (beta chain) was recovered during a study of blood T cell repertoires in COVID-19. As for the study in general: Samples taken during acute and convalescent COVID-19 were collected in the United States, Italy and Spain. PBMCs, B-cell-depleted T cells, or T cells were the source of the cDNA or gDNA that made up the material.

One Seattle source followed patients from active infection through their disease course. Authors' processing steps: It was from reference gene primer amplification that nucleated cell counts were estimated. Sequenced by immunoSEQ multiplex PCR; TCRdb stores in-frame clones only, minus some. V and J calls and clone size are as listed in that table; D and trimming were resolved from the DNA. In the table there are roughly 340,000 clones, 88% of which are singletons. The sample consisted of peripheral blood. The clonotype originates from a woman aged 70 to 79 with COVID-19, enrolled during active disease.

CDR3 sequence reads: CASSVAGIPNEKLFF. CDR3 coding DNA: TGTGCCAGCAGCGTAGCAGGGATCCCTAATGAAAAACTGTTTTTT. The rearrangement uses TRBV9 and TRBJ1-4; the D gene is possibly TRBD1 (5 bases). V was cut by 0 bases and J by 3 bases, with 9 bases left in between. This CDR3 contains 15 residues. Germline loops: CDR1 SGDLS, CDR2 YYNGEE.